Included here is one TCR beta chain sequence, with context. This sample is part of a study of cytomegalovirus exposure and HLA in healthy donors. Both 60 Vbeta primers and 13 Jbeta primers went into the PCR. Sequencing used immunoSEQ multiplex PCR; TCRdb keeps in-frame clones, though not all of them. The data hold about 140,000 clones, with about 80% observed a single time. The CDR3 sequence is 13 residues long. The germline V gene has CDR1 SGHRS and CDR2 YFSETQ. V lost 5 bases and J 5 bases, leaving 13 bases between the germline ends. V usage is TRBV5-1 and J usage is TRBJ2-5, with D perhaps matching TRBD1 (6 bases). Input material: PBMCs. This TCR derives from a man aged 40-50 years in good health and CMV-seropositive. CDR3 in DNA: TGCGCCAGCAGTAGCGAGGGGGTGGAGACCCAGTACTTC. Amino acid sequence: CASSSEGVETQYF.